The sequence of this TCR beta chain was determined in a study of shared clonotypes between healthy human individuals. Study findings and constraints: Some clonotypes were shared by all four sorted-subset donors, while others were not shared. The non-shared ones had lower generation probabilities than the shared ones. In general, naive subsets displayed greater estimated richness than memory subsets did. Specimens sampled were limited to blood, with tissue repertoires likely differing.

CD4+ cell separation produced CD45RA+ naive and CD45RA-negative memory subsets. V was clipped by 5 bases and J by 4 bases; unmatched bases: 13. From germline, CDR1 is SGHRS and CDR2 YFSETQ. The CDR3 extends over 16 amino acids. A note on this clone: Its target is not known.

The table came from immunoSEQ multiplex PCR; TCRdb's copy has only in-frame clones and leaves some out. The sample has around 1 million clones, over 60% seen once; the top ten hold approximately 1.5%. Specimen: memory CD4+ T cells sorted from blood. Described subset: CD45RA-negative fraction. The TCR was taken from a young man in good health. This chain links TRBV5-1 with TRBJ2-7, with 9 bases lining up with TRBD2. Written as DNA, the CDR3 is TGCGCCAGCAGTTGGACATTAGCGGGAGAGGGTTACGAGCAGTACTTC. Its protein product is CASSWTLAGEGYEQYF.